The present entry profiles one T cell receptor (beta chain) with its context. The sample comes from a study of blood T cell repertoires in COVID-19. Repertoires were generated with immunoSEQ multiplex PCR, while TCRdb's copy carries only in-frame clones and drops some. The table includes about 86,000 clones, around four fifths detected once. Sequenced material: peripheral blood. This clonotype was sampled from a man aged 45-60 years with acute or convalescent COVID-19.

CDR3 amino acids: CASSKLAGKGYEQYF. Written as DNA, the CDR3 is TGTGCCAGCAGCAAGCTAGCGGGGAAGGGGTACGAGCAGTACTTC. This rearrangement joins TRBV7-2 to TRBJ2-7, with 9 bases matching TRBD2. V lost 5 bases and J lost 4; bases outside the gene matches: 9. The CDR3 is made up of 15 amino acids. The germline CDR1 and CDR2 sequences are SGHTA and FQGNSA.